This TCR beta chain emerged from a study of blood T cell repertoires in COVID-19. Study-wide context: The United States, Italy and Spain supplied acute and convalescent COVID-19 samples. Sample material is recorded as cDNA or gDNA derived from T cells, B-cell-depleted T cells, or PBMCs.

CDR1 and CDR2 from the germline V gene are GTSNPN and SVGIG (reference sequence). This CDR3 contains 16 residues. V lost 0 bases and J lost 10; bases outside the gene matches: 15. Original handling: The authors estimated nucleated cell counts from reference gene primer amplification. Here immunoSEQ multiplex PCR was the method, and the copy in TCRdb shows in-frame clones only, minus some. Clone size and V and J calls were adopted from that table, with D and trimming inferred from the DNA. The repertoire holds 55,000 to 70,000 clones, with over 70% as singletons. Sequenced input: peripheral blood. The chain has TRBV30 and TRBJ2-3, with 8 bases fitting TRBD2. The TCR sequence derives from a human donor in a cohort sampled during active COVID-19. The CDR3 here is CAWSVRGGTRPSAQYF. CDR3 bases: TGTGCCTGGAGTGTACGGGGTGGGACTAGACCTTCGGCGCAGTATTTT. Variable domain in full (rest from reference TRBV30 and TRBJ2-3): SQTIHQWPATLVQPVGSPLSLECTVEGTSNPNLYWYRQAAGRGLQLLFYSVGIGQISSEVPQNLSASRPQDRQFILSSKKLLLSDSGFYLCAWSVRGGTRPSAQYFGPGTRLTVL.